These T cell receptor beta chains were read from a single sample in a study of shared clonotypes between healthy human individuals. This table comes from immunoSEQ multiplex PCR, and its TCRdb copy is limited to in-frame clones, with some not included. This sample yields approximately 2.5 million clones, of which 93% are seen a single time; 0.36% belongs to the top ten. Input material: naive CD4+ T cells from PBMCs. The receptors originated from a man between 18 and 29 years old in good health. Some clones in this sample may be carry-over from other donors' samples. The CDR3 runs from the conserved cysteine through the conserved F or W. The D gene is left open where the match is weak.

d_gene,v_gene,CDR3aa
TRBD1,TRBV30,CAWSVGVRQGYEQYF
NA,TRBV7-9,CASSFETDTQYF
NA,TRBV19,CASSSWFGPTRDTEAFF
NA,TRBV6-5,CASSRRTARDTEAFF
TRBD1,TRBV14,CASSRNRGTQITGELFF
TRBD1,TRBV18,CASSYTTGVEPQHF
NA,TRBV28,CASTPGKYRTQYF
NA,TRBV5-6,CASSTSPPGPEGITEAFF
TRBD2,TRBV30,CAWSRAGADNEQFF
NA,TRBV9,CASSPGGGFYNEQFF
NA,TRBV30,CAWTDRPTQGYAF
NA,TRBV28,CASSSWSLAQYF
NA,TRBV9,CASSVATGRSYGYTF
NA,TRBV2,CASSEGTMNTEAFF
NA,TRBV6-5,CASSYSRGPENQPQHF
TRBD2,TRBV5-4,CASRPGLAVFTDTQYF
TRBD1,TRBV19,CASSTTRTGRTEAFF
TRBD1,TRBV19,CASRWGTGGAKTEAFF
NA,TRBV21-1,CASSKMPGANYNEQFF
TRBD1,TRBV5-1,CASSSGPGQIYEQYF
TRBD1,TRBV7-9,CASSPTGGAGGNTIYF
NA,TRBV18,CASSPGAGGETQYF